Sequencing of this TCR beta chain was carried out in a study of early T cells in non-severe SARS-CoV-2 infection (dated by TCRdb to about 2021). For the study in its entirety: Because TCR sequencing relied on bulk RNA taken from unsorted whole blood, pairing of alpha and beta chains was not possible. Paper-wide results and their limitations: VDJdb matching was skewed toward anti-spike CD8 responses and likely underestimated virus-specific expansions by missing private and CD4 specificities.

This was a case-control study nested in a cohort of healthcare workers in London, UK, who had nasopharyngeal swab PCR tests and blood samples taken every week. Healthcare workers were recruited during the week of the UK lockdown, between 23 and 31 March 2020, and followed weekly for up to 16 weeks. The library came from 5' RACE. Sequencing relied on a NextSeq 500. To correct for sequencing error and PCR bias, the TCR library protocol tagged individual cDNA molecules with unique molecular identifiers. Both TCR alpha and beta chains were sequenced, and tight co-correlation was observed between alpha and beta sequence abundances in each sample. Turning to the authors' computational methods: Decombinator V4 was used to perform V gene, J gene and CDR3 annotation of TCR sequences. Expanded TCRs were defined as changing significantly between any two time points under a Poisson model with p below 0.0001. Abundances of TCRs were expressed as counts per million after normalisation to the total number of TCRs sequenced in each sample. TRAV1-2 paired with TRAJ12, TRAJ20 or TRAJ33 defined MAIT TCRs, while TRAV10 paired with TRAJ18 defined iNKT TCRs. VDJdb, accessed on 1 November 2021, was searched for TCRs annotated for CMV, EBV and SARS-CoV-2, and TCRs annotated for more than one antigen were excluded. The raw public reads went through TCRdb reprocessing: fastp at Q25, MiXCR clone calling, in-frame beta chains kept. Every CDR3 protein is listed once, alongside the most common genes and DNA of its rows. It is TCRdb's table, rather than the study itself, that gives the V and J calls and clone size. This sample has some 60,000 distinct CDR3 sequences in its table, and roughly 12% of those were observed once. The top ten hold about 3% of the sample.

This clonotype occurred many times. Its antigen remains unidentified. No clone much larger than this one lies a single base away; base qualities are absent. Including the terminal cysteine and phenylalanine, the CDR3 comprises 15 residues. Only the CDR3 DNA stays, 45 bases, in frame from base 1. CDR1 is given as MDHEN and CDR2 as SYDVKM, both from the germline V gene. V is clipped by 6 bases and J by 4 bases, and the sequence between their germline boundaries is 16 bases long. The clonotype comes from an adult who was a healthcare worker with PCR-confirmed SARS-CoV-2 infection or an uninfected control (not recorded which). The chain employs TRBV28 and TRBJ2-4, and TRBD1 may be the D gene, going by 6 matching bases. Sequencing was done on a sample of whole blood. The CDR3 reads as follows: CASSIDGQKKNIQYF. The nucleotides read TGTGCCAGCAGCATAGATGGACAGAAGAAAAACATTCAGTACTTC. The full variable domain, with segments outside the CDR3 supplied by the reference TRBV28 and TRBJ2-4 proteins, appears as DVKVTQSSRYLVKRTGEKVFLECVQDMDHENMFWYRQDPGLGLRLIYFSYDVKMKEKGDIPEGYSVSREKKERFSLILESASTNQTSMYLCASSIDGQKKNIQYFGAGTRLSVL.